Given below is one TCR beta chain in context. Its antigen is as yet unknown. The data were taken from a study of immune cell composition in non-small cell lung cancer. Study results and limitations: TIL tumour reactivity correlated with maximal tumour-associated clone frequency in adenocarcinoma. Tumour TCR-beta clonality showed no significant link to smoking pack-years. Lung squamous cell carcinoma tumours had significantly higher top 10 clone scores and productive clonality than lung adenocarcinoma. Around four fifths of squamous and 25% to 35% of adenocarcinoma cases had tumour-associated clones >0.5%.

Looked up from germline, CDR1 is MNHNS and CDR2 is SASEGT. The V end was cut by 5 bases, the J end by 0 bases, with 10 bases between. The CDR3 has 14 residues. Assay: immunoSEQ multiplex PCR; the TCRdb copy retains only in-frame clones and omits some. The sample has 2,000 to 3,000 clones, 81% seen once. This chain links TRBV6-1 with TRBJ1-1, with D perhaps matching TRBD1 (5 bases). The sample was lung tumor tissue. The clonotype was recovered from a human donor with non-small cell lung cancer. CDR3 protein: CASSLGALNTEAFF. In DNA, the CDR3 is TGTGCCAGCAGTCTTGGGGCCTTGAACACTGAAGCTTTCTTT.